The TCR beta chain under discussion was sequenced for a study of shared clonotypes between healthy human individuals. Sequenced by immunoSEQ multiplex PCR; TCRdb stores in-frame clones only, minus some. Among about 1,900,000 clones, about 95% were seen once, and the ten largest hold approximately 1.2%. Notes on this clone: Its matching antigen is unknown.

The naive CD8 subset, CD45RO-negative cells positively selected for CCR7, excluded terminally differentiated effector memory CD45RA+ cells. Study results and caveats: Shared across several donors were 4% to 5% of the naive CD4 clonotypes. Relative to their counterparts shared across all four donors, non-shared clonotypes exhibited diminished generation probabilities.

Trimming removed 5 bases from V and 3 bases from J, with 13 bases in between. There are 14 residues in the CDR3. Germline CDR1 MDHEN, CDR2 SYDVKM. V usage is TRBV28 and J usage is TRBJ1-1; D is unresolved. Sequencing used naive CD8+ T cells sorted from blood. The clonotype was recovered from a man between 18 and 29 years old in good health. The CDR3 DNA reads as TGTGCCAGCAGTGAACTGTGGACCGACACTGAAGCTTTCTTT. Protein product: CASSELWTDTEAFF.